The present entry profiles one T cell receptor (beta chain) with its context. The treatment here: roughly 19 received Ad26.COV2.S at low or high dose, single or two shots; about 5 received placebo; per-sample allocation not given. Collection of samples fell on day 63 after the first vaccine or placebo injection. The V and J ends lost 0 bases and 6 bases respectively, with 11 bases between them. The germline V gene has CDR1 MNHEY and CDR2 SMNVEV (reference sequence). This CDR3 has 14 amino acids. This record comes from a study of Ad26.COV2.S vaccination and SARS-CoV-2 variants. In the study overall: The donor participated in the COV1001 trial, in its Ad26.COV2.S arm.

Method: immunoSEQ multiplex PCR; TCRdb's copy keeps in-frame clones and lacks some. The data contain a few hundred thousand clones, 75% to 90% of them seen just once; the ten biggest clones take up around 1.9%. V gene TRBV27 combines with J gene TRBJ1-2; D is ambiguous. The TCR was taken from a person aged 18-60 years who received the Ad26.COV2.S COVID-19 vaccine or a placebo. This sample comprised peripheral blood, obtained in a trial of Ad26.COV2.S vaccine versus placebo. CDR3 loop: CASSLSVRENGYTF. The CDR3 coding sequence is TGTGCCAGCAGTTTATCCGTTAGGGAGAATGGCTACACCTTC.